This entry concerns a single TCR beta chain. This entry belongs to a study of blood T cell repertoires in COVID-19. Authors' data handling: Nucleated cell number was recorded as an estimate derived from reference gene primer amplification. Here immunoSEQ multiplex PCR was the method, and the copy in TCRdb shows in-frame clones only, minus some. V and J calls and clone size are copied from that table; D and trimming were computed from the DNA. The repertoire holds 250,000 or so clones, with 87% as singletons. The V and J ends lost 5 bases and 4 bases respectively, with 8 bases between them. The CDR3 length is 12 residues. In germline, CDR1 is SGHNT, CDR2 YENEEA.

The sample consisted of peripheral blood. The receptor was isolated from a man between 18 and 29 years old with active or convalescent COVID-19. The gene calls are TRBV11-3 and TRBJ1-1, with D unresolved. In nucleotides, the CDR3 is TGTGCCAGCAGCCAAAGAGGCACTGAAGCTTTCTTT. Amino acids: CASSQRGTEAFF.